This is a list of T cell receptor beta chains from one sample in a study of prognosis after radiotherapy for stage I lung cancer. MiXCR, run by TCRdb on the multiplex PCR reads, gives a single entry per CDR3 protein. The table records fewer than 40,000 distinct CDR3 sequences, about 31% of them present only once. The sequenced sample was PBMCs, obtained before or after stereotactic body radiation therapy (not recorded which). The source is a donor at least 50 years old with non-small cell lung cancer. CDR3s include the opening cysteine and the closing phenylalanine or tryptophan. The D gene is left open where the match is weak. Size values are once, few and many counts, or a class for expanded clones, and some rows have none.

.	TRBJ1-4	TRBV7-2	many	CASSLGAGAGDEKLFF	TGTGCCAGCAGCTTGGGGGCGGGAGCCGGGGACGAAAAACTGTTTTTT
.	TRBJ2-7	TRBV12-3/TRBV12-4	medium-sized	CASSPPWGRSEQYF	TGTGCCAGCAGTCCCCCTTGGGGGCGGAGCGAGCAGTACTTC
.	TRBJ2-7	TRBV6-1	.	CASSNAPGKGGYEQYF	TGTGCCAGCAGCAACGCTCCGGGAAAGGGGGGGTACGAGCAGTACTTC
.	TRBJ2-7	TRBV5-4	many	CASSSDRGEQYF	TGTGCCAGCAGCTCGGACAGAGGAGAGCAGTACTTC
.	TRBJ2-3	TRBV20-1	many	CSAALPSRRDTQYF	TGCAGTGCCGCATTGCCGTCTAGACGAGATACGCAGTATTTT
.	TRBJ1-4	TRBV6-1	many	CASRDGTNEKLFF	TGTGCCAGCAGGGATGGAACTAATGAAAAACTGTTTTTT
TRBD1	TRBJ1-4	TRBV7-8	.	CASRPGTGGEKLFF	TGTGCCAGCAGACCCGGGACAGGGGGTGAAAAACTGTTTTTT
TRBD1	TRBJ2-1	TRBV5-1	many	CASSAWDRGSNEQFF	TGCGCCAGCAGCGCCTGGGACAGGGGTTCAAATGAGCAGTTCTTC
.	TRBJ1-1	TRBV11-1	many	CASSLGGVRTEAFF	TGTGCCAGCAGCTTGGGGGGGGTTCGGACTGAAGCTTTCTTT
.	TRBJ2-7	TRBV7-9	many	CASSPADTYEQYF	TGTGCCAGCAGCCCGGCGGACACTTACGAGCAGTACTTC
.	TRBJ2-5	TRBV3-1	many	CASSQEGVAGGQETQYF	TGTGCCAGCAGCCAAGAGGGGGTCGCAGGGGGGCAAGAGACCCAGTACTTC